This entry describes one TCR beta chain. This entry is derived from a study of cytomegalovirus exposure and HLA in healthy donors. Study details: Early on, a data release was issued that held 65 million to 100 million unique TCRs from HLA-typed donors.

The PCR had 60 Vbeta and 13 Jbeta primers. TCRdb's table, derived via immunoSEQ multiplex PCR, lists solely in-frame clones and lacks some. The sample holds about 130,000 clones, about 72% seen once. V lost 7 bases, J lost 4 bases, and 13 bases lay in between. CDR1 is LGHNA and CDR2 is YNFKEQ in the germline V gene. The CDR3 runs 13 residues. The sequence was obtained from a female donor in good health and CMV-seronegative. The rearrangement joins TRBV4-2 to TRBJ1-1; D possibly corresponds to TRBD1 (6 bases). Sequencing was performed on PBMCs. CDR3 sequence (DNA): TGTGCCAGCACCCCGGGGGGCAGCACTGAAGCTTTCTTT. It specifies CASTPGGSTEAFF.